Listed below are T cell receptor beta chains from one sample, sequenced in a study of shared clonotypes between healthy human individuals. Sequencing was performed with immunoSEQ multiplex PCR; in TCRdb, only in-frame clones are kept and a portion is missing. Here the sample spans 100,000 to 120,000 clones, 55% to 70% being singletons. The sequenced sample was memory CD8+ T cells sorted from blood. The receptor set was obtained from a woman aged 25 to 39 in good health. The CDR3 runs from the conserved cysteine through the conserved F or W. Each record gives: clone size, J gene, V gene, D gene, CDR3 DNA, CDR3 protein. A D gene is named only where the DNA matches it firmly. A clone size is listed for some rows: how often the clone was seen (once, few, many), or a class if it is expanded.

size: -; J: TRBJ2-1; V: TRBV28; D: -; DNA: TGTGCCAGCAGTTTAGGTGTGGATTACAATGAGCAGTTCTTC; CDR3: CASSLGVDYNEQFF
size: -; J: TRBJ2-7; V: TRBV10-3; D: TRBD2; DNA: TGTGCCATCAGTGAGTCGGGACTAGCGGGAGACCACGAGCAGTACTTC; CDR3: CAISESGLAGDHEQYF
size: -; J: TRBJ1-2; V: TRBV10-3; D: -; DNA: TGTGCCATCAGTGAGGCGAGACAAGCACCCTATGGCTACACCTTC; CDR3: CAISEARQAPYGYTF
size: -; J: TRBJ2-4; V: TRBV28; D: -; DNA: TGTGCCAGCAGTTCCATCGTGATACCCAAAAACATTCAGTACTTC; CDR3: CASSSIVIPKNIQYF
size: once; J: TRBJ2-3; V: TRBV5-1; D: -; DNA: TGCGCCAGCAGCCCATTCGGCAGGGCTACAGATACGCAGTATTTT; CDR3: CASSPFGRATDTQYF
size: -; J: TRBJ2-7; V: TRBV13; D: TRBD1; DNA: TGTGCCAGCAGCGGAGGGGGGACAGGGATCTACGAGCAGTACTTC; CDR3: CASSGGGTGIYEQYF
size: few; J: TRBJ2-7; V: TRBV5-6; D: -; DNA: TGTGCCAGCAGTTCACTAGCCGGGAGTAGGTACGAGCAGTACTTC; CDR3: CASSSLAGSRYEQYF
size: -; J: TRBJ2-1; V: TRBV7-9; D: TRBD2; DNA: TGTGCCAGCAGCCCCCGGGGACTAGCGGGAGAGAACCATGAGCAGTTCTTC; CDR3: CASSPRGLAGENHEQFF
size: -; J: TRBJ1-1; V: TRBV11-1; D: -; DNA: TGTGCCAGCGGATGGATGAACACTGAAGCTTTCTTT; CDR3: CASGWMNTEAFF
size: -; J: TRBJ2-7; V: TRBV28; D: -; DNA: TGTGCCAGCAGTTTAACTTGGGGCGAGCAGTACTTC; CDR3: CASSLTWGEQYF
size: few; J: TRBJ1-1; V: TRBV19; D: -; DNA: TGTGCCAGTAGTATAGGACAGACGAGCACTGAAGCTTTCTTT; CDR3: CASSIGQTSTEAFF